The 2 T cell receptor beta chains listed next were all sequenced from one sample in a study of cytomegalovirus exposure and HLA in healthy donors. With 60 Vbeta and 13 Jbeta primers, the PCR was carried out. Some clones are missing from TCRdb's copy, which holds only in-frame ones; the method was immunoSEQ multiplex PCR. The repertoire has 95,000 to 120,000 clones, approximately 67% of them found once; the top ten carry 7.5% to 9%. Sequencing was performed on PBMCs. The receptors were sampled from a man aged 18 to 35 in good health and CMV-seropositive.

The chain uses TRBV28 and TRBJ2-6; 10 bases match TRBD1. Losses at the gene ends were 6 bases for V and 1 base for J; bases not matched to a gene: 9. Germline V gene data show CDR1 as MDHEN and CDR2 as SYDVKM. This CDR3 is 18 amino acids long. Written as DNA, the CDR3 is TGTGCCAGCAGGAACGACAGGGGGCGAGGATCTGGGGCCAACGTCCTGACTTTC. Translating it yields CASRNDRGRGSGANVLTF.

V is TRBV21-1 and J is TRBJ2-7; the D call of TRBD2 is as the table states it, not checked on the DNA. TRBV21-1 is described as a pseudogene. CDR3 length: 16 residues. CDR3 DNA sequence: TGTGCCTTCCCCCCCTCGACTGCTCCATATCACTACGAGCAGTACGTC. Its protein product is CAFPPSTAPYHYEQYV.